These T cell receptor beta chains were read from a single sample in a study of T cell repertoires in cytomegalovirus infection. Each CDR3 protein gets one entry after TCRdb re-called the reads with MiXCR. The data show roughly 240,000 distinct CDR3 sequences, 6% to 8% seen once. The sequenced sample consisted of PBMCs. These receptors originate from a human donor in good health (CMV status not recorded). Some clones in this sample may be carry-over from other donors' samples. Each CDR3 is given with its conserved first and last residue.

cdr3_length: 14; v_call: TRBV28; j_call: TRBJ2-5; cdr3_aa: CASSAGGVKETQYF
cdr3_length: 17; v_call: TRBV7-9; j_call: TRBJ2-3; cdr3_aa: CASSPGLAGTLTDTQYF
cdr3_length: 12; v_call: TRBV7-2; j_call: TRBJ1-3; cdr3_aa: CASSLSGNTIYF
cdr3_length: 15; v_call: TRBV7-6; j_call: TRBJ2-7; cdr3_aa: CASSTGRGWTYEQYF
cdr3_length: 16; v_call: TRBV6-5; j_call: TRBJ1-1; cdr3_aa: CASSYAGQGGGTEAFF
cdr3_length: 14; v_call: TRBV7-8; j_call: TRBJ1-1; cdr3_aa: CASSPGHPNTEAFF
cdr3_length: 14; v_call: TRBV12-3/TRBV12-4; j_call: TRBJ1-1; cdr3_aa: CASSLAGSNTEAFF
cdr3_length: 12; v_call: TRBV29-1; j_call: TRBJ1-1; cdr3_aa: CSVGDLNTEAFF
cdr3_length: 13; v_call: TRBV20-1; j_call: TRBJ1-1; cdr3_aa: CSAEGTVNTEAFF
cdr3_length: 14; v_call: TRBV11-2; j_call: TRBJ2-1; cdr3_aa: CASGPGLLYNEQFF
cdr3_length: 13; v_call: TRBV7-2; j_call: TRBJ1-5; cdr3_aa: CASRQAINQPQHF
cdr3_length: 15; v_call: TRBV5-1; j_call: TRBJ1-1; cdr3_aa: CASSLLAGGNTEAFF
cdr3_length: 16; v_call: TRBV12-3/TRBV12-4; j_call: TRBJ1-5; cdr3_aa: CASSASGGSGNQPQHF
cdr3_length: 14; v_call: TRBV12-3/TRBV12-4; j_call: TRBJ2-3; cdr3_aa: CASSRLQRTDTQYF